This T cell receptor beta chain was identified in a study of identical twins. General study points: Invariant MAIT and iNKT cells may have partly biased zero-insertion analyses. Where beta out-of-frame sequences were concerned, excess twin sharing was weaker. Out-of-frame sharing of TCR alpha in monozygotic twins was underestimated by models.

A template switching step contributed a universal primer site, while unique molecular identifiers were present in the cDNA. MiXCR, applied by TCRdb to the 5' RACE reads, yields one record per CDR3 protein. This sample has around 450,000 distinct CDR3 sequences, with more than 13% found just once. To note about this clonotype: Its antigen is still unknown.

The sample also formed part of further work on yellow fever vaccine responses in identical twins.

Sequenced material: CD4+ T cells sorted from blood. This TCR was sampled from a woman aged 18-29 years in good health.

CDR3 in DNA: TGTGCCAGCAGTTTCTCCCCGGCAAAAGAGACCCAGTACTTC. This codes for CASSFSPAKETQYF. The J gene is TRBJ2-5, the V gene TRBV12-3 or TRBV12-4; D ambiguous. The germline V and J ends were trimmed by 3 bases and 3 bases, with 11 bases remaining between them. CDR3 size: 14 residues.